These 6 T cell receptor beta chains came from one sample sequenced in a study of blood T cell repertoires in COVID-19. Some clones are missing from TCRdb's copy, which holds only in-frame ones; the method was immunoSEQ multiplex PCR. Altogether under 450,000 clones are present, around 89% being singletons, with the ten largest covering about 1.4%. Material: peripheral blood. The receptors were gathered from a middle-aged woman with COVID-19, enrolled during active disease.

The V gene is TRBV19, the J gene TRBJ2-1, with TRBD2 as a possible D gene (5 bases). V gave up 6 bases and J gave up 9 bases, with 12 bases separating them. The CDR3 runs to 12 residues. Per germline, CDR1 LNHDA and CDR2 SQIVND (reference sequence). The CDR3 coding sequence is TGTGCCAGTAGCCTTATTGGAGGTGAGCAGTTCTTC. This sequence encodes CASSLIGGEQFF.

The chain combines TRBV6-5 with TRBJ1-1; D ambiguous. The ends were cut back, 0 bases at V and 2 bases at J, with 10 bases in the middle. This CDR3 has 15 residues. The V gene's germline CDR1 is MNHEY and CDR2 SVGAGI. CDR3 residues: CASSYSSNSNTEAFF. The DNA for the CDR3 is TGTGCCAGCAGTTACTCTTCAAACTCTAACACTGAAGCTTTCTTT.

The J gene is TRBJ2-7, the V gene TRBV3-1 (or the pseudogene TRBV3-2), with 7 bases identical to TRBD1. The V segment lost 8 bases and the J segment 0 bases; nucleotides outside the gene matches: 1. CDR3 size: 12 residues. Germline CDR1 reads LGHDT; CDR2 reads YNNKEL (reference sequence). The CDR3 bases are TGTGCCAGCGGGGACAGCTCCTACGAGCAGTACTTC. It encodes CASGDSSYEQYF.

This clone appeared a few times. The chain is built from TRBV7-2 and TRBJ1-3; D is unclear. There are 19 residues in the CDR3. V lost 6 bases and J 0 bases, leaving 24 bases between the germline ends. Germline-derived CDR1 and CDR2 are SGHTA and FQGNSA. The chain's CDR3 is CASSLSDGGLTSSGNTIYF. CDR3 nucleotides: TGTGCCAGCAGTCTTAGTGACGGAGGCTTAACCAGCTCTGGAAACACCATATATTTT. Filled out from reference TRBV7-2 and TRBJ1-3, the complete variable domain reads GAGVSQSPSNKVTEKGKDVELRCDPISGHTALYWYRQSLGQGLEFLIYFQGNSAPDKSGLPSDRFSAERTGGSVSTLTIQRTQQEDSAVYLCASSLSDGGLTSSGNTIYFGEGSWLTVV.

This chain joins TRBV5-4 and TRBJ2-7; D possibly corresponds to TRBD1 (5 bases). The germline gives CDR1 SGHNT, CDR2 YYREEE (reference sequence). The CDR3 is 15 residues long. V was clipped by 5 bases and J by 2 bases, with 17 bases between them. The CDR3 DNA reads TGTGCCAGCAGTTTAAGTGGGGCGGTTACCTACGAGCAGTACTTC. It translates to CASSLSGAVTYEQYF.

This chain uses TRBV28 with TRBJ1-5, with 8 bases that match TRBD1. CDR1 and CDR2 (germline): MDHEN, SYDVKM. After removal of 5 bases from V and 3 bases from J, the junction contained 3 bases not matched to a gene. CDR3 length: 14 residues. CDR3 sequence reads: CASSEGQVNQPQHF. DNA of the CDR3: TGTGCCAGCAGTGAGGGACAGGTCAATCAGCCCCAGCATTTT.